The 9 T cell receptor beta chains in this list originate from one sample, sequenced in a study of molecular identifiers for immune sequencing clone quantification. TCRdb processed the PCR reads anew with MiXCR; each CDR3 protein has one entry. The table records 60,000 to 75,000 distinct CDR3 sequences, about 20% of them present only once. The sequenced material came from naive CD8+ T cells from blood, with Jurkat cell RNA spiked in. Subset indicated: FACS-sorted CD8+CD4-CCR7+CD45RA+ naive T cells. The receptors were sampled from a human donor in good health. Some libraries in this study had Jurkat cell RNA spiked in.

In its sample, this clonotype was seen a few times. The CDR3 here is CASSDGQGLRREQYF. CDR3 in DNA: TGTGCCAGCAGCGACGGACAGGGTCTACGTCGCGAGCAGTACTTC. The chain recombines TRBV7-8 with TRBJ2-7, with 8 nucleotides matching TRBD1. CDR1 SGHVS and CDR2 FQNEAQ come from the germline V gene. Trimming removed 5 bases from V and 6 bases from J; junction bases left unmatched: 12. The CDR3 extends over 15 amino acids.

There are a few counts of this clonotype. The chain recombines TRBV20-1 with TRBJ2-2; D may be TRBD2 (6 bases). This CDR3 has 12 amino acids. The germline V gene encodes CDR1 DFQATT and CDR2 SNEGSKA (reference sequence). V lost 5 bases and J 8 bases, leaving 12 bases between the germline ends. The CDR3 protein is CSAYGGSGELFF. The CDR3, as DNA: TGCAGTGCTTACGGGGGAAGTGGGGAGCTGTTTTTT.

This clonotype has a count of ten or more. The chain carries TRBV29-1 and TRBJ2-1; D may be TRBD2 (6 bases). The CDR3 runs 12 residues. Trimming took off 4 bases at V and 5 bases at J, with 9 bases between the two ends. Germline-derived CDR1 and CDR2 are SQVTM and ANQGSEA. The CDR3 nucleotides are TGCAGCGTTGTTAGCGGTGACAATGAGCAGTTCTTC. It yields the protein CSVVSGDNEQFF.

This clonotype was counted many times. The CDR3 loop reads CASSYSKVELAGVTAYQETQYF. The CDR3 nucleotides read TGTGCCAGCAGTTACTCGAAGGTCGAACTAGCGGGAGTGACGGCTTACCAAGAGACCCAGTACTTC. The rearrangement links TRBV6-2 or TRBV6-3 to TRBJ2-5, with 11 nucleotides matching TRBD2. Germline CDR1 reads MNHEY; CDR2 reads SVGEGT. The J segment lost 0 bases and the V segment lost 0 bases, leaving 18 bases of the junction unmatched. The CDR3 sequence is 22 residues long.

This clonotype was seen repeatedly, ten times or more. This chain connects TRBV5-1 to TRBJ1-1; D is perhaps TRBD1 (5 bases). Germline V gene data show CDR1 as SGHRS and CDR2 as YFSETQ. The CDR3 length is 13 residues. The V end was cut by 5 bases, the J end by 1 base, with 9 bases between. In DNA form, the CDR3 reads TGCGCCAGCAGACCCGACAGGAACACTGAAGCTTTCTTT. Its translation: CASRPDRNTEAFF.

In its sample, this clonotype was seen a few times. The chain is built from TRBV6-6 and TRBJ1-2; TRBD1 is a possible D gene (5 bases). Germline CDR1 reads MNHNY; CDR2 reads SVGAGI (reference sequence). This CDR3 has 15 residues. Trimming cost V 4 bases and J 4 bases, with 16 bases left between them. CDR3 sequence reads: CASSSSPTAVYGYTF. CDR3 sequence (DNA): TGTGCCAGCAGTTCCTCTCCGACAGCAGTCTATGGCTACACCTTC.

On this clonotype itself: One end of the junction fails to match germline, which may point to a read error. The genes are TRBV15 and TRBJ2-3; the match to TRBD2 covers 7 bases. The CDR3 length is 18 residues. Germline-derived CDR1 and CDR2 are LNHNV and YYDKDF (reference sequence). This CDR3 reads CATSISDREVDPPPPQCF. DNA for the CDR3: TGTGCCACCAGCATATCAGATCGGGAGGTAGATCCCCCACCCCCGCAGTGTTTT.

V gene TRBV5-6 combines with J gene TRBJ2-7; no definite D call. The CDR3 has 13 residues. Germline V gene lookup returns CDR1 SGHDT and CDR2 YYEEEE. The V and J ends lost 0 bases and 7 bases respectively, with 11 bases between them. CDR3 nucleotides: TGTGCCAGCAGCTTGGAAATCTCCTCAGAGCAGTACTTC. It translates to CASSLEISSEQYF. Full variable domain (rest looked up from reference TRBV5-6 and TRBJ2-7): DAGVTQSPTHLIKTRGQQVTLRCSPKSGHDTVSWYQQALGQGPQFIFQYYEEEERQRGNFPDRFSGHQFPNYSSELNVNALLLGDSALYLCASSLEISSEQYFGPGTRLTVT.

In the case of this clonotype: Given a much more abundant clone one base away, this may be a read error. The gene calls are TRBV30 and TRBJ2-7; 7 positions match TRBD2. CDR1 GTSNPN and CDR2 SVGIG come from the germline V gene (reference sequence). CDR3 length: 13 residues. V was clipped by 4 bases and J by 5 bases; unmatched bases: 8. CDR3 sequence reads: CAWTGGSRNEQYF. The CDR3 DNA sequence: TGTGCCTGGACTGGCGGGAGCCGGAACGAGCAGTACTTC.